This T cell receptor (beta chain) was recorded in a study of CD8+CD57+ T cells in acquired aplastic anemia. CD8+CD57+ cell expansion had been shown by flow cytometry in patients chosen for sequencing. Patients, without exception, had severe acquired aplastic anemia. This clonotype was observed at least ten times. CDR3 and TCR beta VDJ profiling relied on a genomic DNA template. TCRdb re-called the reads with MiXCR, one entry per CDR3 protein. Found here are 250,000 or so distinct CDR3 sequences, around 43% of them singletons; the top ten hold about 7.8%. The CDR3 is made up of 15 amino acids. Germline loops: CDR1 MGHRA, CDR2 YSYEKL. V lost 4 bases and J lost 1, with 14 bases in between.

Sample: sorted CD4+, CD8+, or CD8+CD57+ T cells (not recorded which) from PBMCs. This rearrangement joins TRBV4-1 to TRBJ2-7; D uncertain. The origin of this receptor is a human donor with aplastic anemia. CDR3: CASSPDILPSYEQYF. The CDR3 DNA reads TGCGCCAGCAGCCCTGATATCCTACCTTCCTACGAGCAGTACTTC.